These 6 T cell receptor beta chains were all obtained from the same sample, sequenced in a study of blood T cell repertoires in COVID-19. This table comes from immunoSEQ multiplex PCR, and its TCRdb copy is limited to in-frame clones, with some not included. The sample holds some 170,000 clones, roughly 82% seen once. Sequencing was done on a sample of peripheral blood. The receptors were sampled from a woman between 65 and 79 years old with acute or convalescent COVID-19.

The rearrangement links TRBV15 to TRBJ1-6; D ambiguous. Trimming shortened V by 9 bases and J by 5 bases, and 11 bases separated the two germline ends. The CDR3 runs to 13 residues. Germline V gene lookup returns CDR1 LNHNV and CDR2 YYDKDF (reference sequence). CDR3 residues: CATTDGNNSPLHF. For the CDR3, the DNA is TGTGCCACAACGGACGGGAATAATTCACCCCTCCACTTT.

The chain combines TRBV7-7 with TRBJ2-2, with D possibly matching TRBD2 (5 bases). Germline V gives CDR1 SSHAT, CDR2 FNYEAQ (reference sequence). The CDR3 is 13 amino acids. CDR3 protein: CASQEVYTGELFF. CDR3 in DNA: TGTGCTAGCCAGGAGGTTTACACCGGGGAGCTGTTTTTT.

The chain joins TRBV7-2 to TRBJ2-2, with 11 bases lining up with TRBD2. Looked up from germline, CDR1 is SGHTA and CDR2 is FQGNSA. The J segment lost 0 bases and the V segment lost 1 base, leaving 4 bases of the junction unmatched. The CDR3 contains 18 residues. The CDR3 bases are TGTGCCAGCAGCTTAGTGGGACTAGCGGCCTCGAACACCGGGGAGCTGTTTTTT. The encoded protein is CASSLVGLAASNTGELFF.

This chain uses TRBV7-9 with TRBJ2-1; no clear D. Germline loops: CDR1 SEHNR, CDR2 FQNEAQ (reference sequence). Trimming cost V 4 bases and J 6 bases, with 16 bases left between them. This CDR3 has 15 residues. CDR3 in DNA: TGTGCCAGCAGCTCAACTACTACCCGCCCCAATGAGCAGTTCTTC. Protein product: CASSSTTTRPNEQFF.

This clone was picked up one time. The rearrangement links TRBV6-5 to TRBJ2-7; 7 nucleotides line up with TRBD1. Germline loops: CDR1 MNHEY, CDR2 SVGAGI. The CDR3 is 14 amino acids. With 0 bases clipped from V and 6 bases from J, the junction kept 5 bases outside the gene matches. This CDR3 reads CASSYSIGDSEQYF. The CDR3 bases are TGTGCCAGCAGTTACTCCATCGGGGACAGCGAGCAGTACTTC.

The genes are TRBV5-4 and TRBJ1-2; 8 bases are shared with TRBD1. The CDR3 sequence is 15 residues long. V lost 4 bases and J lost 2; bases outside the gene matches: 7. Germline lookup yields CDR1 SGHNT and CDR2 YYREEE (reference sequence). The CDR3, as DNA: TGTGCCAGCAGCGTTGACAGGGGCCGGAACTATGGCTACACCTTC. This sequence encodes CASSVDRGRNYGYTF.